This T cell receptor (beta chain) was recorded in a study of cytomegalovirus exposure and HLA in healthy donors. Study-wide background: In an earlier analysis, approximately 120 million unique TCR beta sequences were found from about 180 million T cells.

Study observations and caveats: In vitro assays verified that a few CMV-associated chains recognized CMV antigens specifically.

For this clone: Its matching antigen is unknown. One end of the junction varies from germline; a read error may be responsible.

The primer mix had 60 Vbeta and 13 Jbeta primers. The assay was immunoSEQ multiplex PCR, and TCRdb's table has in-frame clones only and misses some. The sample yields roughly 150,000 clones, 75% to 90% seen once. There are 12 residues in the CDR3. Germline V CDR1 and CDR2: GTSNPN, SVGIG (reference sequence). The chain couples TRBV30 to TRBJ1-2, with D perhaps matching TRBD1 (5 bases). This clonotype was sampled from a woman between 18 and 30 years old in good health and CMV-seronegative. The sample consisted of PBMCs. The CDR3 loop reads CAWRTVNFGYTF. DNA of the CDR3: TGTGCCTGGAGGACAGTTAACTTTGGCTACACCTTC.